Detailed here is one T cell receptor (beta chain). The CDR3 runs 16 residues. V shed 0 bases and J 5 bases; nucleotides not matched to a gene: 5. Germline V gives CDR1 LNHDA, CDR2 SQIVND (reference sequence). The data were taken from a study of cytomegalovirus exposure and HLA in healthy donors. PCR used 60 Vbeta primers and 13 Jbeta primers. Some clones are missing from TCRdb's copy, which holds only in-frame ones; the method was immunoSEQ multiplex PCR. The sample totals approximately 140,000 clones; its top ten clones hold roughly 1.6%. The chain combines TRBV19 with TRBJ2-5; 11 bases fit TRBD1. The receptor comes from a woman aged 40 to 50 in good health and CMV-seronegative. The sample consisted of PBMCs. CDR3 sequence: CASSIDSGTGGETQYF. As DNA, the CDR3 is TGTGCCAGTAGTATAGATTCAGGGACAGGGGGTGAGACCCAGTACTTC.